The present T cell receptor (beta chain) was sequenced within a study of CD8+ T cells in alopecia areata (dated by TCRdb to the late 2010s). Regarding the study in general: The treated patients, all with moderate-to-severe alopecia areata, were enrolled in an open-label pilot trial of oral tofacitinib given at 5 to 10 mg twice daily. Disease severity in treated patients was measured with the SALT score, which quantifies the percentage of affected scalp surface area. Patients on tofacitinib were biopsied at baseline and after 4 and 24 weeks of treatment, and several of the patients also had a later scalp biopsy. The RNA source kit depended on sample type: the PAXgene miRNA kit for fixed scalp, the miRNeasy kit for PBMCs, and the RNeasy kit for mouse skin. Human TCRbeta sequencing covered scalp tissue and sorted CD4+ and CD8+ peripheral blood T cells from patchy and totalis/universalis alopecia areata patients and healthy controls. TCRbeta CDR3 regions were amplified by immunoSEQ multiplex PCR with 35 Vbeta forward and 13 Jbeta reverse primers. Clonality in the scalp was compared among normal scalp (n=4), patchy alopecia areata scalp (n=8), and alopecia totalis/universalis scalp (n=8). The study used high-throughput TCRbeta sequencing to examine T cell clonal expansion in alopecia areata, in both the C3H/HeJ mouse model and human patients. Tofacitinib was administered for 6 to 18 months, and 6 months of follow-up off drug were then conducted to assess delayed response and recurrence. What the research found in general, with its limitations: With tofacitinib, both scalp clonality and the number of expanded CD8+ clones among the top 100 scalp clones went down significantly. During tofacitinib treatment, many expanded lesional clones remained in scalp and blood, and this persistence may partly explain relapse after treatment is stopped. Compared with normal scalp, lesional scalp had higher clonality and more expanded CD8+ clones, particularly in alopecia totalis/universalis, a pattern that suggests antigenic drive. Because the treated cohort was small and included a single nonresponder, larger studies are needed to assess links between baseline CD8+ expansion and response. TCR sequences shared between patients were less clear than in mice, possibly partly because of HLA diversity in the patient population. Unlike mouse skin, where gammadelta T cells dominate, normal human skin contains resident alphabeta T cells that get sequenced too, which complicates analysis of the scalp TCR repertoire.

On this clone itself: No cognate antigen has been identified for it. Base qualities are not at hand, and no much larger clone is one base apart.

Library construction relied on the immunoSEQ multiplex PCR assay. For TCR sequencing, RNA was extracted from every sample and reverse transcribed into cDNA to serve as template. SuperScript III was used to make first-strand cDNA, primed with a 2:1 mix of oligo-dT and random hexamers. A synthetic immune receptor repertoire was used to assess amplification bias, and residual bias was removed computationally. The authors processed their data as follows. Raw reads were preprocessed to remove errors, and CDR3 was defined according to IMGT conventions as the region from the conserved cysteine to phenylalanine. Clonality was calculated as 1 minus Shannon entropy normalized by log2 of the number of productive unique TCRs. Scalp TCRbeta sequences were cross-referenced with sorted blood CD4 and CD8 repertoires so that the CD4 or CD8 identity of scalp clones could be inferred. TCRdb holds this immuneACCESS table with in-frame rearrangements only. Some clones are missing; in checked studies, unresolved V genes explain under half, and the rest has no known cause. V and J calls and clone size come straight from that table; D and trimming were deduced from the DNA. Present in this sample are about 170,000 clones, less than 75% of which were seen just once. Roughly 17% of the sample rests with the top ten.

The treatment or condition tag for this specimen amounts to: oral pan-JAK inhibitor, 5-10 mg twice daily. Peripheral blood and lesional scalp punch biopsies were obtained from patients with alopecia areata. After PBMCs were isolated by density centrifugation and stained for CD3, CD4 and CD8, a FACSAria was used to sort CD4+ and CD8+ T cells. Sequences SGDLS (CDR1) and YYNGEE (CDR2) are obtained from the germline V gene. Between the V and J ends, shortened by 4 bases and 5 bases respectively, the junction contains 15 bases. The CDR3 contains 14 residues, cysteine and phenylalanine counted. The only DNA kept is the CDR3, 42 bases in frame from the first base.

The rearranged chain carries TRBV9 and TRBJ1-1; TRBD1 could be the D gene, as 6 bases match. This specimen was CD4+ T cells sorted from blood, taken between weeks 55 and 65, from a patient treated with tofacitinib. The source of this sequence is a human donor with alopecia areata. Here is the DNA: TGTGCCAGCAGCCCACACAGGGATTTAACTGAAGCTTTCTTT. Its protein reads: CASSPHRDLTEAFF.